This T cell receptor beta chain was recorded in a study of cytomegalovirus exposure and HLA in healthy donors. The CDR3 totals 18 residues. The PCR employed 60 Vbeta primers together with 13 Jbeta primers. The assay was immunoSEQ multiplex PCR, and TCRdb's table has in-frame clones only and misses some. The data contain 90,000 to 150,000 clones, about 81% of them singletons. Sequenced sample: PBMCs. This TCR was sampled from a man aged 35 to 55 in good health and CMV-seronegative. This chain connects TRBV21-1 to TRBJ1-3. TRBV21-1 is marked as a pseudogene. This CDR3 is CASSKGVPGGGRGNTIYF. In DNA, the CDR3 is TGTGCCAGCAGCAAAGGGGTACCCGGGGGGGGCAGGGGAAACACCATATATTTT.